The 10 T cell receptor beta chains reported below all come from one sample, sequenced in a study of CD4 T cells in lung cancer. Only in-frame clones appear in the TCRdb table, and some are missing; sequencing was by immunoSEQ multiplex PCR. The table has around 11,000 clones, 50% to 75% seen once; the top ten hold 15% to 19%. The lung tissue was taken at least 3 cm from the tumor in the same resection. Material for sequencing was normal lung tissue taken away from the tumor. These receptors were collected from a man aged 55 to 69 with non-small cell lung cancer.

V gene TRBV7-8 combines with J gene TRBJ1-2; weak D call: TRBD1 (6 bases). The CDR3 has 15 amino acids. The V gene's germline CDR1 is SGHVS and CDR2 FQNEAQ. V was pared by 0 bases and J by 4 bases, with 12 bases between. CDR3 DNA: TGTGCCAGCAGCTTAGCGGGGGCGGACTCCTATGGCTACACCTTC. It yields the protein CASSLAGADSYGYTF.

The chain links TRBV19 to TRBJ2-1; 10 nucleotides match TRBD2. The V segment lost 4 bases and the J segment 0 bases; nucleotides outside the gene matches: 6. Germline CDR1 is LNHDA and CDR2 is SQIVND (reference sequence). This CDR3 comprises 17 residues. CDR3 sequence: CASSTSGSMASYNEQFF. The CDR3 DNA follows: TGTGCCAGTAGTACTAGCGGGAGCATGGCCTCCTACAATGAGCAGTTCTTC.

The chain joins TRBV28 to TRBJ2-5; 9 positions match TRBD2. There are 15 residues in the CDR3. The germline gives CDR1 MDHEN, CDR2 SYDVKM. The junction had 10 bases not matched to a gene; V was cut back by 7 bases and J by 4 bases. In DNA form, the CDR3 reads TGTGCCAGCAACCGACTAGCGGCAAGGGGAGAGACCCAGTACTTC. Protein: CASNRLAARGETQYF.

The chain employs TRBV27 and TRBJ2-3; TRBD2 matches 10 bases. The trim removed 6 bases at V and 2 bases at J, leaving 8 bases unmatched. The germline V gene has CDR1 MNHEY and CDR2 SMNVEV (reference sequence). The CDR3 has 16 residues. This chain's CDR3 is CASSINSGRFTDTQYF. The CDR3 DNA sequence: TGTGCCAGCAGCATCAATAGCGGGAGGTTCACAGATACGCAGTATTTT.

This clone was seen once. The gene calls are TRBV10-3 and TRBJ2-5, with 7 bases lining up with TRBD2. CDR3 length: 12 amino acids. The ends lost 4 bases at V and 5 bases at J; junction bases unmatched: 1. Germline CDR1 is ENHRY and CDR2 is SYGVKD. CDR3 in amino acids: CAISGTRETQYF. DNA of the CDR3: TGTGCCATCAGTGGGACTAGGGAGACCCAGTACTTC.

The rearrangement uses TRBV7-2 and TRBJ2-7; 10 bases fit TRBD2. With V trimmed by 4 bases and J by 7 bases, 1 base remained unmatched. Germline V CDR1 and CDR2: SGHTA, FQGNSA. CDR3 length: 12 residues. The CDR3 DNA is TGTGCCAGCAGCTGGGGACTAGCGGAGCAGTACTTC. Translation gives CASSWGLAEQYF.

The chain is built from TRBV29-1 and TRBJ2-1; 12 bases match TRBD2. Germline CDR1 and CDR2: SQVTM and ANQGSEA. V lost 4 bases and J lost 10; bases outside the gene matches: 5. The CDR3 loop spans 13 amino acids. CDR3 DNA sequence: TGCAGCGTTGGACTAGCGGGAGTAGGAGAGCAGTTCTTC. Translated, it gives CSVGLAGVGEQFF.

This chain joins TRBV6-5 and TRBJ2-4; D may be TRBD2 (6 bases). This CDR3 is 15 amino acids long. Germline lookup yields CDR1 MNHEY and CDR2 SVGAGI. Trimming removed 4 bases at V and 10 bases at J, with 20 bases between. CDR3 protein: CASSSSSAGRRIQYF. In nucleotides, the CDR3 is TGTGCCAGCAGTTCTTCTAGCGCGGGCCGGAGGATTCAGTACTTC.

The J gene is TRBJ2-7, the V gene TRBV29-1, with 7 nucleotides matching TRBD2. The CDR3 is 13 amino acids. Germline V lookup: CDR1 SQVTM, CDR2 ANQGSEA. V lost 4 bases and J lost 0; bases outside the gene matches: 3. For the CDR3, the DNA is TGCAGCGTTGGGAGCGGGGCCTCCTACGAGCAGTACTTC. Translating it yields CSVGSGASYEQYF.

Notes on this clone: The sample has other DNA sequences that encode this CDR3 too. The J gene is TRBJ2-3, the V gene TRBV10-2, with 9 bases lining up with TRBD2. The length of the CDR3 is 14 residues. Unmatched junction bases numbered 3, after V lost 3 bases and J lost 5 bases. The V gene's germline CDR1 is WSHSY and CDR2 SAAADI. CDR3 sequence reads: CASSEDSGRDTQYF. CDR3 in DNA: TGCGCCAGCAGTGAAGATAGCGGGAGAGATACGCAGTATTTT.